This TCR beta chain was sequenced in a study of T cell responses to AZD1222 COVID-19 vaccine. Here immunoSEQ multiplex PCR was the method, and the copy in TCRdb shows in-frame clones only, minus some. Of 85,000 to 120,000 clones detected, roughly nine tenths appear once; the ten largest clones hold around 5.1%. Trimming removed 3 bases from V and 5 bases from J, with 11 bases in between. Germline-derived CDR1 and CDR2 are SGHTA and FQGNSA. The CDR3 totals 13 residues. Sequenced material: peripheral blood, taken on day 0 of AZD1222 vaccination. The clonotype comes from an adult in good health. The rearrangement joins TRBV7-2 to TRBJ2-7; maybe TRBD1 (6 bases). CDR3 protein: CASSLYNRDEQYF. The CDR3 bases are TGTGCCAGCAGCTTGTATAACAGGGACGAGCAGTACTTC.